This TCR beta chain was identified in a study of regulatory T cells in long-lasting Graves disease. Germline values: CDR1 MDHEN, CDR2 SYDVKM. V shed 4 bases and J 2 bases; nucleotides not matched to a gene: 16. The CDR3 is made up of 19 amino acids. This clonotype has at least ten counts. Arm-PCR with iRepertoire HTBI primers amplified the CDR3 regions for these TCR beta libraries. TCRdb analysed the multiplex PCR reads with MiXCR anew, one entry per CDR3 protein. Of approximately 440,000 distinct CDR3 sequences listed, about 20% are singletons. The time point is: persistent/refractory GD, antithyroid drugs over 5 years with positive TRAb. PBMC RNA served as the TCR library source.

The sequenced sample was peripheral blood mononuclear cells (PBMCs), obtained when the disease was refractory, from a patient treated with antithyroid drugs. This sequence was found in a female donor with Graves disease. V is TRBV28 and J is TRBJ2-2; 7 bases are shared with TRBD1. The chain's CDR3 is CASSSFWVRGQHNTGELFF. Here the CDR3 DNA reads TGTGCCAGCAGTTCGTTTTGGGTTCGGGGACAGCACAACACCGGGGAGCTGTTTTTT.